What follows is one T cell receptor (beta chain) and its context. A junction boundary mismatches the germline segment, possibly from a read error. The data were obtained in a study of blood T cell repertoires in COVID-19. The protocol was immunoSEQ multiplex PCR, while the TCRdb copy is restricted to in-frame clones and leaves out a portion. The repertoire includes 270,000 or so clones, roughly 90% of them detected once, and approximately 2.4% sits in the top ten. The CDR3 extends over 11 amino acids. The V gene's germline CDR1 is MDHEN and CDR2 SYDVKM. The sequencing sample was made of PBMCs or T cells enriched from blood (not recorded which). The receptor was isolated from a woman in her 40s with acute COVID-19. The chain couples TRBV28 to TRBJ1-2; TRBD1 matches 7 bases. CDR3 region: CASSYSGQAAF. CDR3 nucleotide sequence: TGTGCCAGCAGCTACTCCGGACAGGCAGCCTTC.